These 31 T cell receptor beta chains originate from one sample sequenced in a study of blood T cell repertoires in COVID-19. Assay: immunoSEQ multiplex PCR; the TCRdb copy retains only in-frame clones and omits some. The profile shows tens of thousands of clones, 80% to 90% of them singletons. Sequences were obtained from peripheral blood. The receptors derive from a woman aged 55-75 years with acute or convalescent COVID-19.

The rearrangement links TRBV5-1 to TRBJ2-5; 12 bases align to TRBD2. Germline loops: CDR1 SGHRS, CDR2 YFSETQ. V shed 4 bases, J shed 6 bases, and the junction held 10 bases outside the gene matches. The CDR3 is 16 amino acids. In DNA, the CDR3 is TGCGCCAGCAGCGTCCCTCTAGCGGGAGGGCCACAGACCCAGTACTTC. This translates into CASSVPLAGGPQTQYF.

The chain uses TRBV15 and TRBJ1-1; D gene uncertain. CDR1 LNHNV and CDR2 YYDKDF come from the germline V gene (reference sequence). V was pared by 0 bases and J by 1 base, with 12 bases between. The CDR3 length is 16 residues. Here the CDR3 DNA reads TGTGCCACCAGCAGAGATAGGTCCTCAGGGAACACTGAAGCTTTCTTT. Translation gives CATSRDRSSGNTEAFF.

The chain uses TRBV11-2 and TRBJ1-2, with D perhaps matching TRBD1 (5 bases). Germline-derived CDR1 and CDR2 are SGHAT and FQNNGV. The CDR3 consists of 15 residues. The ends were cut back, 5 bases at V and 4 bases at J, with 17 bases in the middle. CDR3 sequence (DNA): TGTGCCAGCAGCCCCATGCTGACAGAGGTCTATGGCTACACCTTC. It translates to CASSPMLTEVYGYTF. The variable domain in full, with the rest retrieved from reference TRBV11-2 and TRBJ1-2, is EAGVAQSPRYKIIEKRQSVAFWCNPISGHATLYWYQQILGQGPKLLIQFQNNGVVDDSQLPKDRFSAERLKGVDSTLKIQPAKLEDSAVYLCASSPMLTEVYGYTFGSGTRLTVV.

V is TRBV28 and J is TRBJ1-2, with 9 bases matching TRBD1. CDR3 length: 15 residues. Germline V gene data show CDR1 as MDHEN and CDR2 as SYDVKM. J gave up 3 bases and V 5 bases, and 7 bases lay outside the gene matches. The CDR3 region has the DNA TGTGCCAGCAGTACCACCGGACAGGGGTACTATGGCTACACCTTC. It specifies CASSTTGQGYYGYTF.

The V call is TRBV6-6, the J call TRBJ1-3, with D unclear. This CDR3 spans 14 amino acids. The V end was cut by 8 bases, the J end by 1 base, with 12 bases between. The germline V gene has CDR1 MNHNY and CDR2 SVGAGI (reference sequence). The CDR3 is CASSPQVSGNTIYF. The CDR3 DNA sequence: TGTGCCAGCTCCCCCCAGGTTTCTGGAAACACCATATATTTT.

The chain recombines TRBV15 with TRBJ1-1; the D is unclear. Germline CDR1 is LNHNV and CDR2 is YYDKDF (reference sequence). The CDR3 is made up of 15 amino acids. Trimming shortened V by 0 bases and J by 2 bases, and 10 bases separated the two germline ends. The CDR3 nucleotides are TGTGCCACCAGCAGAGACCCGCGAGGAAACACTGAAGCTTTCTTT. Encoded protein: CATSRDPRGNTEAFF.

The rearrangement links TRBV18 to TRBJ2-5; 7 bases are shared with TRBD1. There are 15 residues in the CDR3. J gave up 4 bases and V 2 bases, and 7 bases lay outside the gene matches. Per the germline V gene, CDR1 is KGHSH and CDR2 is LQKENI. CDR3 DNA sequence: TGTGCCAGCTCACCAGAGGGGGCGGTTCGAGAGACCCAGTACTTC. It translates to CASSPEGAVRETQYF.

The chain is built from TRBV24-1 and TRBJ2-2; 10 bases are shared with TRBD2. CDR1 KGHDR and CDR2 SFDVKD come from the germline V gene. Germline trimming cut 1 base from V and 7 bases from J; bases unmatched to any gene: 5. The CDR3 has 16 amino acids. In DNA, the CDR3 is TGTGCCACCAGTGATTTAACTAGCGGGAAGGGCGGGGAGCTGTTTTTT. This codes for CATSDLTSGKGGELFF.

This clone is judged medium-sized. The gene calls are TRBV5-1 and TRBJ1-1, with D possibly TRBD1 on 6 matching bases. Germline V gene sequence: CDR1 SGHRS, CDR2 YFSETQ. Trimming took 4 bases from V and 10 from J, leaving 17 bases between them. CDR3 length: 13 residues. The CDR3 loop is CASSPDRPDRAFF. CDR3 DNA sequence: TGCGCCAGCAGCCCGGACAGACCTGATAGAGCTTTCTTT. The full variable domain, completed using reference TRBV5-1 and TRBJ1-1, is KAGVTQTPRYLIKTRGQQVTLSCSPISGHRSVSWYQQTPGQGLQFLFEYFSETQRNKGNFPGRFSGRQFSNSRSEMNVSTLELGDSALYLCASSPDRPDRAFFGQGTRLTVV.

The J gene is TRBJ2-5, the V gene TRBV2; weak D call: TRBD1 (6 bases). CDR1 and CDR2 from the germline V gene are SNHLY and FYNNEI. This CDR3 has 12 amino acids. Trimming stripped 5 bases from V and 5 bases from J, with 9 bases between. The CDR3 sequence is CASSRDTETQYF. The CDR3 nucleotides are TGTGCCAGCAGTAGGGACACTGAGACCCAGTACTTC.

The chain couples TRBV12-5 to TRBJ1-4; D ambiguous. In germline, CDR1 is LGHNT, CDR2 FRNRAP. The CDR3 has 14 amino acids. V lost 7 bases, J lost 2 bases, and 11 bases lay in between. The CDR3 spells CASATAGTNEKLFF. As DNA, the CDR3 is TGTGCTAGTGCCACCGCCGGGACTAATGAAAAACTGTTTTTT.

This chain links TRBV18 with TRBJ1-3; maybe TRBD1 (6 bases). V lost 3 bases and J lost 0, with 15 bases in between. Germline-derived CDR1 and CDR2 are KGHSH and LQKENI. CDR3 length equals 17 residues. The CDR3 nucleotides read TGTGCCAGCTCACCCCAGATGACAGGAAACTCTGGAAACACCATATATTTT. Its protein product is CASSPQMTGNSGNTIYF.

This clone appeared a few times. This chain links TRBV5-1 with TRBJ2-2, with D maybe TRBD1 (5 bases). CDR3 length: 16 residues. The V end was cut by 3 bases, the J end by 2 bases, with 14 bases between. The germline V gene encodes CDR1 SGHRS and CDR2 YFSETQ. The CDR3 region is CASSSLGQVNTGELFF. The CDR3, as DNA: TGCGCCAGCAGCTCCCTGGGGCAAGTTAACACCGGGGAGCTGTTTTTT.

J is TRBJ2-1 and V is TRBV2; TRBD2 agrees at 14 bases. This CDR3 has 16 amino acids. With V trimmed by 8 bases and J by 11 bases, 14 bases remained unmatched. The germline V gene encodes CDR1 SNHLY and CDR2 FYNNEI. CDR3 protein: CASGSNPGLAGEKQFF. The CDR3 DNA is TGTGCCAGCGGGAGTAACCCGGGACTAGCGGGGGAGAAGCAGTTCTTC.

The chain joins TRBV18 to TRBJ1-1, with 9 positions matching TRBD1. Germline V lookup: CDR1 KGHSH, CDR2 LQKENI. The CDR3 sequence is 16 residues long. With V trimmed by 3 bases and J by 5 bases, 10 bases remained unmatched. CDR3 nucleotide sequence: TGTGCCAGCTCACCCTCAGTCAAGGGGACAGGGACTGAAGCTTTCTTT. It encodes CASSPSVKGTGTEAFF.

The chain joins TRBV6-5 to TRBJ1-2, with a weak D call TRBD1 (6 bases). Germline assignment: CDR1 MNHEY and CDR2 SVGAGI. Trimming left V 8 bases short and J 3 bases short, with 10 bases between. The CDR3 contains 12 residues. The CDR3 coding sequence is TGTGCCAGCGGCAGGGGTGACTATGGCTACACCTTC. This translates into CASGRGDYGYTF.

This clone appeared once. The chain combines TRBV3-1 (or the pseudogene TRBV3-2) with TRBJ1-6; the D gene is possibly TRBD1 (6 bases). V was cut by 4 bases and J by 5 bases, with 9 bases left in between. The CDR3 is 14 amino acids. Germline CDR1 and CDR2: LGHDT and YNNKEL (reference sequence). In DNA, the CDR3 is TGTGCCAGCAGCCTTTACAGGGATAATTCACCCCTCCACTTT. Amino acid sequence: CASSLYRDNSPLHF.

The chain employs TRBV27 and TRBJ1-2; D is unclear. V was trimmed by 0 bases and J by 8 bases, leaving 13 bases between them. Germline lookup yields CDR1 MNHEY and CDR2 SMNVEV (reference sequence). This CDR3 region has 14 residues. CDR3 DNA sequence: TGTGCCAGCAGTTTATCGGTGCCCCCTCTAGGCTACACCTTC. Its protein is CASSLSVPPLGYTF.

The chain combines TRBV2 with TRBJ2-3; 10 bases are a match to TRBD2. Germline CDR1 and CDR2: SNHLY and FYNNEI. This CDR3 has 17 amino acids. V lost 6 bases, J lost 0 bases, and 9 bases stayed unmatched. The CDR3 DNA reads TGTGCCAGCAGAGCAAGGACTAGCGGTCCTAGCACAGATACGCAGTATTTT. It yields the protein CASRARTSGPSTDTQYF.

This clone appeared once. V gene TRBV7-8 combines with J gene TRBJ2-1; D is uncertain. The CDR3 sequence is 12 residues long. Between the trimmed V and J ends, which lost 5 bases and 8 bases, there was a span of 10 bases. In germline, CDR1 is SGHVS, CDR2 FQNEAQ. This CDR3 reads CASSGYADEQFF. The CDR3, as DNA: TGTGCCAGCAGCGGCTATGCGGATGAGCAGTTCTTC.

The J gene is TRBJ2-1, the V gene TRBV4-1, with 10 bases lining up with TRBD2. CDR1 and CDR2 (germline): MGHRA, YSYEKL. The CDR3 consists of 15 residues. J was trimmed by 9 bases and V by 2 bases; bases with no gene match: 7. The CDR3 reads CASSQQREGPGEQFF. The CDR3 DNA follows: TGCGCCAGCAGCCAACAGCGGGAGGGCCCTGGTGAGCAGTTCTTC.

In its sample, this clone was seen once. The chain carries TRBV7-9 and TRBJ2-7, with a possible D match to TRBD1 (5 bases). Trimming left V 1 base short and J 4 bases short, with 11 bases between. The CDR3 is made up of 14 amino acids. Germline lookup yields CDR1 SEHNR and CDR2 FQNEAQ (reference sequence). Here the CDR3 DNA reads TGTGCCAGCAGCTTAGTGCAGGGCGAATACGAGCAGTACTTC. Translating it yields CASSLVQGEYEQYF.

The chain combines TRBV11-2 with TRBJ1-1; no clear D gene. The germline CDR1 and CDR2 sequences are SGHAT and FQNNGV. Trimming left V 2 bases short and J 4 bases short, with 11 bases between. This CDR3 has 14 amino acids. CDR3 in DNA: TGTGCCAGCAGCTTATCCCTGGGGAGCACTGAAGCTTTCTTT. This sequence encodes CASSLSLGSTEAFF.

The rearrangement uses TRBV18 and TRBJ1-2, with D unclear. The CDR3 is 13 residues long. The V end lost 6 bases, the J end lost 3 bases, and 11 bases lay between the germline ends. CDR1 and CDR2 (germline): KGHSH, LQKENI. DNA of the CDR3: TGTGCCAGCTCGCCCACCGGAGACTATGGCTACACCTTC. The encoded protein is CASSPTGDYGYTF.

The chain combines TRBV7-7 with TRBJ2-3; TRBD2 aligns across 9 bases. The ends lost 5 bases at V and 8 bases at J; junction bases unmatched: 14. Per the germline V gene, CDR1 is SSHAT and CDR2 is FNYEAQ (reference sequence). The CDR3 sequence is 16 residues long. Here the CDR3 DNA reads TGTGCCAGCAGCACGGGACTAGCTGGCGCAGGAAGTACGCAGTATTTT. Translating gives CASSTGLAGAGSTQYF.

The gene calls are TRBV27 and TRBJ2-2; D is possibly TRBD2 (5 bases). V lost 4 bases and J lost 5, with 17 bases in between. CDR3 length: 16 amino acids. Germline CDR1 and CDR2: MNHEY and SMNVEV (reference sequence). This CDR3 is CASSYGRVEGTGELFF. Here the CDR3 DNA reads TGTGCCAGCAGTTATGGGCGGGTAGAGGGAACCGGGGAGCTGTTTTTT.

CDR3 sequence: CASSLGQGASEAFF. The CDR3 nucleotides read TGCGCCAGCAGCCTGGGACAGGGGGCTTCTGAAGCTTTCTTT. The chain is built from TRBV5-1 and TRBJ1-1, with 12 bases that match TRBD1. Trimming removed 4 bases from V and 6 bases from J; junction bases left unmatched: 4. This CDR3 spans 14 amino acids. Per the germline V gene, CDR1 is SGHRS and CDR2 is YFSETQ.

The chain combines TRBV18 with TRBJ1-1; D unclear. From germline, CDR1 is KGHSH and CDR2 LQKENI. This CDR3 has 14 amino acids. V was shortened by 1 base and J by 3 bases, with 9 bases between the two germline ends. The CDR3 loop reads CASSPLGKDTEAFF. CDR3 in DNA: TGTGCCAGCTCACCACTCGGGAAGGACACTGAAGCTTTCTTT.

This rearrangement joins TRBV30 to TRBJ2-5; no reliable D call. V lost 0 bases and J lost 2, with 19 bases in between. The CDR3 sequence is 17 residues long. CDR1 is GTSNPN, CDR2 SVGIG, per germline (reference sequence). CDR3 bases: TGTGCCTGGAGTGTCCGTTTATGTGACTCCCGACAAGAGACCCAGTACTTC. It is translated as CAWSVRLCDSRQETQYF.

The chain is built from TRBV18 and TRBJ2-2; possibly TRBD2 for D (5 bases). The length of the CDR3 is 16 residues. Trimming cost V 2 bases and J 1 base, with 11 bases left between them. Germline-derived CDR1 and CDR2 are KGHSH and LQKENI. CDR3 nucleotides: TGTGCCAGCTCACCAACGGGGAGTTGGAACACCGGGGAGCTGTTTTTT. Translating it yields CASSPTGSWNTGELFF.

This chain uses TRBV12-2 with TRBJ1-6. TRBV12-2 is a documented pseudogene. The CDR3 covers 17 residues. CDR3 sequence: CASRFRQRGTVNSPLHF. CDR3 coding DNA: TGTGCAAGTCGCTTTCGCCAACGGGGGACCGTAAATTCACCCCTCCACTTT.